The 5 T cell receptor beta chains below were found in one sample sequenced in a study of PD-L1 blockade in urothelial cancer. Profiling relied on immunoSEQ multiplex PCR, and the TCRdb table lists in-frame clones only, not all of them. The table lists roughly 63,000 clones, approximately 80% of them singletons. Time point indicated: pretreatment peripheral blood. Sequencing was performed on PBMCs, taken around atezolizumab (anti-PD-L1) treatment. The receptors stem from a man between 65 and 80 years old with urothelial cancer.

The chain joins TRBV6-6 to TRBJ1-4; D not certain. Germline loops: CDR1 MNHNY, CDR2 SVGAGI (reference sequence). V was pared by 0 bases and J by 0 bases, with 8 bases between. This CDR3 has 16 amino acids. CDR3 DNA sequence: TGTGCCAGCAGTTACTCGTTCGGGGCAACTAATGAAAAACTGTTTTTT. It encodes CASSYSFGATNEKLFF.

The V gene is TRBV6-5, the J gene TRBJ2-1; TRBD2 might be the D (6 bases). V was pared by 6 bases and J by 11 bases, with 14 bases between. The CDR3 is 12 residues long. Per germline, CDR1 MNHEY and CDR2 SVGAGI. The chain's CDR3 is CASSLGTFKQFF. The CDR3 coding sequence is TGTGCCAGCAGCCTTGGGACTTTCAAGCAGTTCTTC.

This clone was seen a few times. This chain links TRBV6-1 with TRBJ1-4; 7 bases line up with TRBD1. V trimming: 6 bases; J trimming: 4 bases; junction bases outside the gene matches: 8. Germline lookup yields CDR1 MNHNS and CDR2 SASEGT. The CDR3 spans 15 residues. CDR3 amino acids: CASSSTGQYNEKLFF. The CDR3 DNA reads TGTGCCAGCAGCTCAACGGGACAGTATAATGAAAAACTGTTTTTT.

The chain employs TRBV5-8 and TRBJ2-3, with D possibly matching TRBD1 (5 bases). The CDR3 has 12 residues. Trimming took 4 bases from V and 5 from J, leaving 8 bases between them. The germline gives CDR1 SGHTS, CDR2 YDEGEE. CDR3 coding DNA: TGTGCCAGCAGCGCCAGGGTAGATACGCAGTATTTT. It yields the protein CASSARVDTQYF.

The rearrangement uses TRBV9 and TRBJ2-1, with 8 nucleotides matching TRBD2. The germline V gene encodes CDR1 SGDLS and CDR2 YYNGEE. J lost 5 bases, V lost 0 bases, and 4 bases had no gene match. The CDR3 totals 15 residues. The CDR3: CASSVANSGNNEQFF. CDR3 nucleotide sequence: TGTGCCAGCAGCGTAGCTAATAGCGGGAACAATGAGCAGTTCTTC.